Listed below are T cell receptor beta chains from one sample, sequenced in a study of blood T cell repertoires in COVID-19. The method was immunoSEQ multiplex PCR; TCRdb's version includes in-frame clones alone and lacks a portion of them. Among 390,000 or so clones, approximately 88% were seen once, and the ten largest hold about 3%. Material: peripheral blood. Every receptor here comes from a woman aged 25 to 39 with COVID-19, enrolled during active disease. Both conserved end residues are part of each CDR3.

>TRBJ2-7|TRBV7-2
CASSLGLAEYYEQYF
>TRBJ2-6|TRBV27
CASSLGTGHFFGANVLTF
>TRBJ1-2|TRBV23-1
CASSHRQRTNYGYTF
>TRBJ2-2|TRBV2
CASSYTGSGELFF
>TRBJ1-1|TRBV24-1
CATSDFRRYRGGGTEAFF
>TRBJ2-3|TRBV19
CASSIDRTGGPDTQYF
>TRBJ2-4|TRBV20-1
CSASEGASEYF
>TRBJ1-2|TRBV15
CATSRDRSGGAYPTF
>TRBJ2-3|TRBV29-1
CSAGGEIRSTDTQYF
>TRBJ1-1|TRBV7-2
CASSKTNREGTEAFF
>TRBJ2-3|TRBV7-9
CASSLRLGGTDTQYF
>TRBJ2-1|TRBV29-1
CSVGGREGLSYNEQFF
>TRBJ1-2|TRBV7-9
CASSLASYYGYTF
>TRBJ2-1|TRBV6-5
CASSNGLAGAYEQFF
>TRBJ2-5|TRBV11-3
CASSQSRPGHWETQYF
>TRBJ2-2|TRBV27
CASSFLGANTGELFF
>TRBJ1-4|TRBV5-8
CASSLEGATNEKLFF
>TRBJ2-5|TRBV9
CASSAGHPGETQYF
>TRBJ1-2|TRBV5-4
CASSPDEQGIDGYTF
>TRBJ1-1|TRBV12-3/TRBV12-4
CASSFTGNTEAFF
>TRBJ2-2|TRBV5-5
CASTLMLAATNTGELFF
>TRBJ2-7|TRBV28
CASSLFPGYGEQYF
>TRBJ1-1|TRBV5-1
CASSSRGPDTEAFF
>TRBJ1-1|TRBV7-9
CASSSIAGDTEAFF
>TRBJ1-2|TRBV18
CASSPPGQGAIVYGYTF
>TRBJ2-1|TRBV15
CATDQGLAGNEQFF
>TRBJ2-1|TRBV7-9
CASSPVLSSYNEQFF